The rows below give T cell receptor beta chains drawn from one sample of a study of vaccination effects on CD4 cells after COVID-19. Produced via immunoSEQ multiplex PCR; TCRdb's table is partial and in-frame only. The sample has some 28,000 clones, 65% seen once. No antigens are known for them. The source was CD4+ T cells from PBMCs cultured without peptide, collected before COVID-19 vaccination. Source of these receptors: a human donor who received a COVID-19 vaccine. CDR3s include the opening cysteine and the closing phenylalanine or tryptophan. A D gene is named only where the DNA matches it firmly. The size field is filled for only some rows; it gives once, few, many or a size class.

d_call	j_call	v_call	clone_size	cdr3_nt	cdr3_aa
.	TRBJ1-1	TRBV9	.	TGTGCCAGCAGCGTAGGATGGGAGGGGACTGAAGCTTTCTTT	CASSVGWEGTEAFF
.	TRBJ2-6	TRBV9	.	TGTGCCAGCGGGCCTTCTGGGGCCAACGTCCTGACTTTC	CASGPSGANVLTF
TRBD1	TRBJ1-1	TRBV2	.	TGTGCCAGCCGAATACAGGGGGCTGAAGCTTTCTTT	CASRIQGAEAFF
.	TRBJ1-2	TRBV7-9	few	TGTGCCAGCAGCTCCCGGGACTCTCCCTTAATAGGCTATGGCTACACCTTC	CASSSRDSPLIGYGYTF
.	TRBJ2-3	TRBV12-5	few	TGTGCTAGTGGTTTGGTACTCCCCTTAAGCACAGATACGCAGTATTTT	CASGLVLPLSTDTQYF
TRBD1	TRBJ2-5	TRBV2	.	TGTGCCAGCAGTGAAGCGCTTCATTTCTGGGACAGCAACCCAAGGACGGAAGAGACCCAGTACTTC	CASSEALHFWDSNPRTEETQYF
.	TRBJ1-1	TRBV6-2/TRBV6-3	.	TGTGCCAGCAGTTGGTCAGCCTACACTGAAGCTTTCTTT	CASSWSAYTEAFF
.	TRBJ1-4	TRBV18	medium-sized	TGTGCCAGCTCACTATCGGGCCCTGGAGCCCAAAATGAAAAACTGTTTTTT	CASSLSGPGAQNEKLFF
TRBD1	TRBJ1-5	TRBV19	few	TGTGCCAGCCGCCGGGACAGGGTCTCGAATCAGCCCCAGCATTTT	CASRRDRVSNQPQHF
.	TRBJ1-6	TRBV2	few	TGTGCCAGCAGTGTGGGAGAACTTCTCAATTCACCCCTCCACTTT	CASSVGELLNSPLHF
TRBD1	TRBJ1-1	TRBV25-1	.	TGTGCCAGCACCATGACAGGGGGCACTGAAGCTTTCTTT	CASTMTGGTEAFF
TRBD2	TRBJ2-1	TRBV11-2	.	TGTGCCAGCAGCTTAAGGGGGACTAGCGGGAGCAATGAGCAGTTCTTC	CASSLRGTSGSNEQFF